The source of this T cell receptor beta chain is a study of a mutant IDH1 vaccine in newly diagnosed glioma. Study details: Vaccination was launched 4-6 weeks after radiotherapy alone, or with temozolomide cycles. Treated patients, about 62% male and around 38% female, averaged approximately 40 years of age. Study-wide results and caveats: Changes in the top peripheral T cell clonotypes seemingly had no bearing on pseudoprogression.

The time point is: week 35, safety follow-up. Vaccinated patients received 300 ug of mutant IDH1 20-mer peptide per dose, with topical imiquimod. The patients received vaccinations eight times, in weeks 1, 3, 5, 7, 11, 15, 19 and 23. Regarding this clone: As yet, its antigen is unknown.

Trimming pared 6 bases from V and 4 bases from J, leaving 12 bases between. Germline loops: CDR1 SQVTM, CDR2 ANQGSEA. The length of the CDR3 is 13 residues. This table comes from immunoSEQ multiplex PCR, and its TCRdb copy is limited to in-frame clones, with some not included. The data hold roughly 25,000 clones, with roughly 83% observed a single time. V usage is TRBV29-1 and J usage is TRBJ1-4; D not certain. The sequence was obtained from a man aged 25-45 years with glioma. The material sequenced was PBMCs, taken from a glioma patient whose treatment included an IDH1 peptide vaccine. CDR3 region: CSVETGFNEKLFF. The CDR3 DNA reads TGCAGCGTCGAGACCGGATTTAATGAAAAACTGTTTTTT. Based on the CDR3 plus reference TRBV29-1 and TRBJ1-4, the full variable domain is SAVISQKPSRDICQRGTSLTIQCQVDSQVTMMFWYRQQPGQSLTLIATANQGSEATYESGFVIDKFPISRPNLTFSTLTVSNMSPEDSSIYLCSVETGFNEKLFFGSGTQLSVL.